These 9 T cell receptor beta chains were sequenced from one sample in a study of regulatory T cells in long-lasting Graves disease. Time point described: newly diagnosed GD, antithyroid drugs for less than 3 months. Generation of the TCR library employed RNA extracted from PBMCs. Assembly of TCR beta libraries relied on iRepertoire HTBI primers together with Arm-PCR of CDR3 regions. In TCRdb, the multiplex PCR reads were re-called with MiXCR into one record per CDR3 protein. Of some 240,000 distinct CDR3 sequences in the sample, about 19% were seen once. This sample also belongs to another study, concerning T cells in Graves' hyperthyroidism and ophthalmopathy.

Sequencing was performed on peripheral blood mononuclear cells (PBMCs), taken at new diagnosis, from a patient treated with antithyroid drugs. These TCRs come from a woman younger than 45 with Graves disease.

With regard to this clonotype: This likely traces to a read error, being one base from a far larger clone. The chain joins TRBV11-3 to TRBJ2-3, with 8 bases that match TRBD1. CDR1 is SGHNT, CDR2 YENEEA, per germline. The trim removed 8 bases at V and 2 bases at J, leaving 6 bases unmatched. This CDR3 has 14 amino acids. CDR3 nucleotide sequence: TGTGCCAGCTCGTCGGGACAGGTCACAGATACGCAGTATTTT. Amino acids: CASSSGQVTDTQYF.

This clonotype showed up many times. The chain joins TRBV20-1 to TRBJ2-2, with 9 bases aligning to TRBD2. Per germline, CDR1 DFQATT and CDR2 SNEGSKA (reference sequence). This CDR3 contains 14 residues. With 6 bases clipped from V and 5 bases from J, the junction kept 7 bases outside the gene matches. The CDR3 DNA is TGCAGTGCGCCTAGACTAGCGGCAACCGGGGAGCTGTTTTTT. It translates to CSAPRLAATGELFF.

This clonotype was counted a few times. The chain employs TRBV4-2 and TRBJ2-5; D is uncertain. The CDR3 contains 13 residues. In germline, CDR1 is LGHNA, CDR2 YNFKEQ. V lost 3 bases and J 5 bases, leaving 10 bases between the germline ends. CDR3 protein: CASSQGSGETQYF. The CDR3 DNA follows: TGTGCCAGCAGCCAGGGCTCCGGGGAGACCCAGTACTTC.

This clonotype was recorded many times. This rearrangement joins TRBV12-5 to TRBJ1-5; a possible D gene is TRBD1 (6 bases). Germline V gene sequence: CDR1 LGHNT, CDR2 FRNRAP. The length of the CDR3 is 13 residues. Trimming removed 7 bases from V and 8 bases from J, with 15 bases in between. The CDR3 sequence: CASAGGGLEPQHF. The CDR3 region has the DNA TGTGCTAGTGCCGGGGGGGGGCTGGAGCCCCAGCATTTT.

J is TRBJ1-5 and V is TRBV6-2 or TRBV6-3, with D maybe TRBD1 (5 bases). V was clipped by 5 bases and J by 4 bases, with 27 bases between them. This CDR3 is 19 amino acids long. CDR1 is MNHEY, CDR2 SVGEGT, per germline. For the CDR3, the DNA is TGTGCCAGCAGTCCTACCGGGACGGGGATAACCGCTTTTAATCAGCCCCAGCATTTT. Translating gives CASSPTGTGITAFNQPQHF.

Concerning this clonotype itself: One base away lies a much larger clone, so this may be a sequencing read error. V gene TRBV28 combines with J gene TRBJ1-5; D remains ambiguous. Germline V gene lookup returns CDR1 MDHEN and CDR2 SYDVKM. The CDR3 totals 16 residues. CDR3 bases: TGTGCCATCAGTCCTCGGAACCCGGCCGAAGATCAGCCCCAGCATTTT. This translates into CAISPRNPAEDQPQHF.

At least ten counts were recorded for this clonotype. The CDR3 protein is CAISEEGANSPLHF. CDR3 coding DNA: TGTGCCATCAGTGAGGAGGGGGCCAATTCACCCCTCCACTTT. V is TRBV10-3 and J is TRBJ1-6, with 7 bases aligning to TRBD1. After removal of 2 bases from V and 7 bases from J, the junction contained 2 bases not matched to a gene. CDR1 is ENHRY and CDR2 is SYGVKD in the germline V gene. CDR3 length: 14 residues.

This clonotype occurred many times. This sequence joins TRBV18 and TRBJ1-3; D may be TRBD1 (5 bases). The CDR3 consists of 15 residues. V was shortened by 3 bases and J by 0 bases, with 9 bases between the two germline ends. In germline, CDR1 is KGHSH, CDR2 LQKENI. The CDR3 reads CASSPGLNSGNTIYF. CDR3 in DNA: TGTGCCAGCTCACCGGGACTTAACTCTGGAAACACCATATATTTT.

Many counts were recorded for this clonotype. The genes are TRBV28 and TRBJ1-4, with a tentative D call TRBD1 (5 bases). In germline, CDR1 is MDHEN, CDR2 SYDVKM. V shed 0 bases and J shed 7 bases, with 9 bases lying between them. CDR3 length: 14 amino acids. The CDR3 bases are TGTGCCAGCAGTTTATGGGGGGTTGGTGAAAAACTGTTTTTT. Protein sequence: CASSLWGVGEKLFF.